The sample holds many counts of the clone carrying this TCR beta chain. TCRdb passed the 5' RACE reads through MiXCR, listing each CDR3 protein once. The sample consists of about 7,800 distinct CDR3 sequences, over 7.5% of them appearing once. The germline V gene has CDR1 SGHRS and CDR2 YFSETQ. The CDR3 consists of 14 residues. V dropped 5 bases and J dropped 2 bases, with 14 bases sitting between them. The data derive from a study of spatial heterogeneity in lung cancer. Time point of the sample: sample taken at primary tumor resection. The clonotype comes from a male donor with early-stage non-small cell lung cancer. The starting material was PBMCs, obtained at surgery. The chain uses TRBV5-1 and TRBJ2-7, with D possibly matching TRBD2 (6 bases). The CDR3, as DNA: TGCGCCAGCAGGGAGGGACCGGGGGCCTACGAGCAGTACTTC. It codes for CASREGPGAYEQYF.